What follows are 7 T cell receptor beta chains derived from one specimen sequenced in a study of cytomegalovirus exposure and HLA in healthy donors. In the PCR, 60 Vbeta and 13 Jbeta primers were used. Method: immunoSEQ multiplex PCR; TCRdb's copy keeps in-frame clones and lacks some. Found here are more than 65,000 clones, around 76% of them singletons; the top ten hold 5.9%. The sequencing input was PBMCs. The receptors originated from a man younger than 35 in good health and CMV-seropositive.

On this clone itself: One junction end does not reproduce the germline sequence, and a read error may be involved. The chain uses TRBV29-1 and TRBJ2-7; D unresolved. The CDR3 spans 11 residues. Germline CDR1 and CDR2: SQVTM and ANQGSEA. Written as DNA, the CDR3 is TGCAGCGTTAAAGAAGCGAATGAGCAGTACTTC. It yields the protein CSVKEANEQYF.

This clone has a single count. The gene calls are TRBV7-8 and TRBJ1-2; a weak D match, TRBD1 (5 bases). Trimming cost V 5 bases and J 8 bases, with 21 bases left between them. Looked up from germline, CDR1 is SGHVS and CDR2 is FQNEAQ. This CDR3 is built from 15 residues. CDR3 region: CASSKGEGARGGYTF. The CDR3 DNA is TGTGCCAGCAGCAAAGGGGAAGGGGCAAGAGGCGGCTACACCTTC. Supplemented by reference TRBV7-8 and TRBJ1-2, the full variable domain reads GAGVSQSPRYKVAKRGQDVALRCDPISGHVSLFWYQQALGQGPEFLTYFQNEAQLDKSGLPSDRFFAERPEGSVSTLKIQRTQQEDSAVYLCASSKGEGARGGYTFGSGTRLTVV.

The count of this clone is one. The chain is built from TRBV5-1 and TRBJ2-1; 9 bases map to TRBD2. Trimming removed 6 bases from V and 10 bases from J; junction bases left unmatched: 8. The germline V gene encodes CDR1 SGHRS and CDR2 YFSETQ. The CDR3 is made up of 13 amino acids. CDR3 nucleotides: TGCGCCAGCAAGGCGGGAGGGCCAGGAGAGCAGTTCTTC. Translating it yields CASKAGGPGEQFF.

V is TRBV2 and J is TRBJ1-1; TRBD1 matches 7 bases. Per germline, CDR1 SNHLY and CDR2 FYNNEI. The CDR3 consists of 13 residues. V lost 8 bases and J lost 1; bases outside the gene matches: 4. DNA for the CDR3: TGTGCCAGCGGCCGGGACAGGAACACTGAAGCTTTCTTT. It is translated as CASGRDRNTEAFF.

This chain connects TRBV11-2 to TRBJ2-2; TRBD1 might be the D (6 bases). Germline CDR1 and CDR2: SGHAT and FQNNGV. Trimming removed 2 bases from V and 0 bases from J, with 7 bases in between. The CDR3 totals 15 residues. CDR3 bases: TGTGCCAGCAGCTTACAGGGGACGAACACCGGGGAGCTGTTTTTT. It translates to CASSLQGTNTGELFF.

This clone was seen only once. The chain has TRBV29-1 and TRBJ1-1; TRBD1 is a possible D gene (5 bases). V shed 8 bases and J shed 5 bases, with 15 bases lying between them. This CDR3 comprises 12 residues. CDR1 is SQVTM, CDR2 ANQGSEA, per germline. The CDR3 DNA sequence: TGCAGCATACAGGTGGGCCGAACTGAAGCTTTCTTT. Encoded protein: CSIQVGRTEAFF.

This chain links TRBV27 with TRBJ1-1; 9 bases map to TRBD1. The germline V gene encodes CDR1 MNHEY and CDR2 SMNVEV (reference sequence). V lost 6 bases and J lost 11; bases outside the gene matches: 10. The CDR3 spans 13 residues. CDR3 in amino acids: CASSMLRDRAAFF. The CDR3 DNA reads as TGTGCCAGCAGCATGCTCCGGGACAGGGCTGCTTTCTTT.